These 26 T cell receptor beta chains were sequenced from one sample in a study of T cells in Graves' hyperthyroidism and ophthalmopathy (dated 2019 in TCRdb). Libraries were prepared through multiplex PCR. Reads for this sample came from an Illumina HiSeq 2000. Amplification of TCR beta CDR3 regions was carried out from RNA transcripts. For the first round of RT-PCR on the TCR CDR3, the HTBI primer set was used together with the Qiagen OneStep RT-PCR kit. TCRdb reworked the public reads: Q25 trimming with fastp, MiXCR clone assembly, productive beta chains retained. A single entry per CDR3 protein holds the most common genes and DNA from its merged rows. Counted in this sample were over 150,000 distinct CDR3 sequences; about 18% of them appeared once. In total, the top ten clones hold 25% to 35% of the sample. Input material: blood. These receptors came from a woman in her fifties or sixties with Graves' hyperthyroidism.

This clonotype was seen repeatedly, ten times or more. V and J are TRBV7-2 and TRBJ2-3, with 7 bases that match TRBD2. With 0 bases clipped from V and 2 bases from J, the junction kept 14 bases outside the gene matches. Looked up from germline, CDR1 is SGHTA and CDR2 is FQGNSA. The length of the CDR3 is 19 residues. For the CDR3, the DNA is TGTGCCAGCAGCTTAGCGCGGGGAGGGCTAGCGATCACCACAGATACGCAGTATTTT. Protein product: CASSLARGGLAITTDTQYF.

This clonotype has just a few counts. Just one base apart from a much larger clone, this may be a read error. Because it lacks the conserved phenylalanine or tryptophan at the end, this CDR3 is likely a read error. This chain links TRBV27 with TRBJ1-1; D is uncertain. The CDR3 runs 13 residues. CDR1 MNHEY and CDR2 SMNVEV come from the germline V gene (reference sequence). Trimming removed 6 bases from V and 0 bases from J, with 8 bases in between. Written as DNA, the CDR3 is TGTGCCAGCAGAGGAGGTATGAACACTGAAGCTTTCTCT. It codes for CASRGGMNTEAFS.

At least ten counts were recorded for this clonotype. The V call is TRBV10-3, the J call TRBJ1-6; no firm D call. This CDR3 spans 14 amino acids. CDR1 and CDR2 from the germline V gene are ENHRY and SYGVKD. With 1 base removed from V and 7 bases from J, the gap between germline ends came to 8 bases. The CDR3 coding sequence is TGTGCCATCAGTGAGTGGGCGGAAAATTCACCCCTCCACTTT. Its translation is CAISEWAENSPLHF.

In the case of this clonotype: This could be a read error, since a much larger clone is one nucleotide away. The genes are TRBV15 and TRBJ1-1; no clear D. Germline V gene data show CDR1 as LNHNV and CDR2 as YYDKDF (reference sequence). The V gene lost 6 bases and the J gene lost 4 bases, with 12 bases spanning the gap. The CDR3 length is 13 residues. CDR3: CATRGSPSTEAFF. CDR3 DNA: TGTGCCACCAGAGGGAGTCCGAGCACTGAAGCTTTCTTT.

Note on this clonotype: Being one base from a much bigger clone, this may be a read error. In DNA form, the CDR3 reads TGTGCCAGCAGCCAAAACAGGGGCCAAGGGACCCAGTACTTC. This gives the protein CASSQNRGQGTQYF. The rearrangement joins TRBV14 to TRBJ2-5; 7 positions agree with TRBD1. CDR3 length equals 14 residues. CDR1 and CDR2 from the germline V gene are SGHDN and FVKESK.

In its sample, this clonotype was seen many times. The rearrangement links TRBV28 to TRBJ2-7; D unresolved. The germline V and J ends were trimmed by 3 bases and 3 bases, with 18 bases remaining between them. Per germline, CDR1 MDHEN and CDR2 SYDVKM. The CDR3 spans 16 residues. The CDR3 sequence: CASSFSVEDLRYEQYF. The CDR3 DNA is TGTGCCAGCAGTTTTTCGGTCGAGGATCTGCGCTACGAGCAGTACTTC.

This clonotype occurred a few times. The chain is built from TRBV18 and TRBJ2-5; 7 bases are a match to TRBD1. J gave up 7 bases and V 3 bases, and 5 bases lay outside the gene matches. CDR1 is KGHSH and CDR2 is LQKENI in the germline V gene. The CDR3 totals 13 residues. DNA for the CDR3: TGTGCCAGCTCACCGGGACAGTTGATGACCCAGTACTTC. Amino acid sequence: CASSPGQLMTQYF.

This clonotype was observed many times. The V gene is TRBV19, the J gene TRBJ1-1; 10 bases fit TRBD1. There are 16 residues in the CDR3. CDR1 and CDR2 from the germline V gene are LNHDA and SQIVND (reference sequence). V lost 6 bases and J lost 0; bases outside the gene matches: 7. CDR3: CASSDRGRGLNTEAFF. The CDR3 DNA reads as TGTGCCAGTAGCGACAGGGGGCGAGGATTGAACACTGAAGCTTTCTTT. Filled out from reference TRBV19 and TRBJ1-1, the complete variable domain reads DGGITQSPKYLFRKEGQNVTLSCEQNLNHDAMYWYRQDPGQGLRLIYYSQIVNDFQKGDIAEGYSVSREKKESFPLTVTSAQKNPTAFYLCASSDRGRGLNTEAFFGQGTRLTVV.

This clonotype appeared many times. This rearrangement joins TRBV15 to TRBJ2-2; D unclear. Germline V gene sequence: CDR1 LNHNV, CDR2 YYDKDF (reference sequence). The CDR3 totals 11 residues. Trimming shortened V by 5 bases and J by 5 bases, and 3 bases separated the two germline ends. CDR3 in amino acids: CATSGTGELFF. Here the CDR3 DNA reads TGTGCCACCAGCGGGACCGGGGAGCTGTTTTTT.

This clonotype showed up many times. The chain uses TRBV28 and TRBJ1-5, with D hard to call. CDR3 size: 15 residues. Between the trimmed V and J ends, which lost 2 bases and 3 bases, there was a span of 11 bases. Germline CDR1 MDHEN, CDR2 SYDVKM. This CDR3 is CASSLATGLNQPQHF. The CDR3 nucleotides are TGTGCCAGCAGTTTAGCGACGGGTCTCAATCAGCCCCAGCATTTT.

There are many counts of this clonotype. The rearrangement links TRBV3-1 to TRBJ1-3; D is undetermined. Deletions cut 1 base from V and 9 bases from J, with 4 bases between. CDR3 size: 11 residues. Per the germline V gene, CDR1 is LGHDT and CDR2 is YNNKEL (reference sequence). The CDR3 coding sequence is TGTGCCAGCAGCCAAGGCGGCACCATATATTTT. It specifies CASSQGGTIYF.

With regard to this clonotype: A much more abundant neighbour one base away suggests this may be a read error. The chain combines TRBV9 with TRBJ1-3; tentative D call: TRBD1 (5 bases). V shed 2 bases and J shed 2 bases, with 14 bases lying between them. The CDR3 extends over 16 amino acids. Germline CDR1 SGDLS, CDR2 YYNGEE. CDR3 amino acids: CASSVEPETAGNTIYF. CDR3 coding DNA: TGTGCCAGCAGCGTCGAACCAGAGACAGCTGGAAACACCATATATTTT.

This CDR3 reads CASSQEGLTGPGVDSPLHF. CDR3 nucleotide sequence: TGCGCCAGCAGCCAAGAGGGTCTTACAGGGCCGGGGGTGGATTCACCCCTCCACTTT. This chain connects TRBV4-3 to TRBJ1-6, with D maybe TRBD1 (6 bases). The V end was cut by 0 bases, the J end by 8 bases, with 23 bases between. The CDR3 consists of 19 residues. Germline CDR1 is LGHNA and CDR2 is YSLEER.

This clonotype was counted at least ten times. The gene calls are TRBV25-1 and TRBJ1-2; the D gene is possibly TRBD1 (5 bases). Germline CDR1 reads MGHDK; CDR2 reads SYGVNS. V lost 4 bases and J 6 bases, leaving 9 bases between the germline ends. This CDR3 region has 12 residues. CDR3 nucleotides: TGTGCCAGCAGTGGATCGGGGGATGGCTACACCTTC. Protein product: CASSGSGDGYTF.

This clonotype was recorded at least ten times. V gene TRBV12-3 or TRBV12-4 combines with J gene TRBJ1-5; D is perhaps TRBD1 (5 bases). V lost 6 bases and J lost 7, with 25 bases in between. CDR3 length equals 17 residues. This CDR3 is CASSRGGKVGDRQPQHF. The CDR3 nucleotides read TGTGCCAGCAGCCGGGGGGGGAAGGTTGGGGATCGGCAGCCCCAGCATTTT.

The V call is TRBV7-9, the J call TRBJ1-4, with D possibly being TRBD1 (6 bases). CDR1 and CDR2 (germline): SEHNR, FQNEAQ (reference sequence). The CDR3 contains 15 residues. V gave up 1 base and J gave up 2 bases, with 8 bases separating them. CDR3 residues: CASSLEGGTNEKLFF. CDR3 sequence (DNA): TGTGCCAGCAGCTTAGAAGGGGGGACTAATGAAAAACTGTTTTTT.

This clonotype has a count of ten or more. V is TRBV5-6 and J is TRBJ2-7; tentative D call: TRBD1 (5 bases). Germline lookup yields CDR1 SGHDT and CDR2 YYEEEE. The CDR3 is 15 residues long. V gave up 1 base and J gave up 2 bases, with 13 bases separating them. The CDR3 is CASSLKGVFAYEQYF. Here the CDR3 DNA reads TGTGCCAGCAGCTTGAAAGGGGTGTTCGCCTACGAGCAGTACTTC.

Only a few counts were recorded for this clonotype. The V gene is TRBV7-2, the J gene TRBJ2-1; the D is unclear. Germline CDR1 SGHTA, CDR2 FQGNSA. The V and J ends lost 3 bases and 7 bases respectively, with 7 bases between them. CDR3 length: 12 residues. CDR3 sequence reads: CASSFPANEQFF. The CDR3 coding sequence is TGTGCCAGCAGCTTCCCGGCTAATGAGCAGTTCTTC.

This clonotype was detected many times. The V call is TRBV5-5, the J call TRBJ2-7; 7 nucleotides line up with TRBD1. This CDR3 comprises 13 residues. CDR1 and CDR2 (germline): SGHKS, YYEKEE (reference sequence). Germline trimming cut 5 bases from V and 4 bases from J; bases unmatched to any gene: 6. The CDR3 reads CASRPTGVYEQYF. In DNA, the CDR3 is TGTGCCAGCAGGCCTACAGGGGTTTACGAGCAGTACTTC.

The sample holds a few counts of this clonotype. A much larger clone sits a single nucleotide away, making a read error possible. The chain recombines TRBV7-9 with TRBJ1-1; possible D gene TRBD1, 5 bases. Germline V gene data show CDR1 as SEHNR and CDR2 as FQNEAQ (reference sequence). V lost 2 bases, J lost 8 bases, and 12 bases lay in between. This CDR3 is built from 13 residues. The DNA of the CDR3 is TGTGCCAGCAGCTTACGGGGCTCGGTAGAAGCTTTCTTT. As protein: CASSLRGSVEAFF.

This clonotype was detected ten times or more. The chain uses TRBV5-1 and TRBJ1-1; the D is unclear. Germline lookup yields CDR1 SGHRS and CDR2 YFSETQ. The V and J ends lost 0 bases and 0 bases respectively, with 12 bases between them. This CDR3 contains 16 residues. The CDR3 nucleotides are TGCGCCAGCAGCTTGGCCGGAAGGAGCATGAACACTGAAGCTTTCTTT. Translating gives CASSLAGRSMNTEAFF.

This clonotype was counted many times. V is TRBV13 and J is TRBJ2-5; D could derive from TRBD1 or TRBD2 (5 bases each). CDR1 and CDR2 (germline): PRHDT, FYEKMQ (reference sequence). V lost 5 bases and J 1 base, leaving 8 bases between the germline ends. The CDR3 covers 13 residues. CDR3 amino acids: CASSTGAQETQYF. The CDR3 DNA follows: TGTGCCAGCAGCACCGGGGCCCAAGAGACCCAGTACTTC.

This clonotype has at least ten counts. The chain uses TRBV5-1 and TRBJ2-7; D is possibly TRBD1 (6 bases). Between the trimmed V and J ends, which lost 3 bases and 2 bases, there was a span of 12 bases. The CDR3 covers 14 residues. Germline V lookup: CDR1 SGHRS, CDR2 YFSETQ. The CDR3 here is CASSYRDTAYEQYF. The CDR3 bases are TGCGCCAGCAGCTATAGGGACACAGCCTACGAGCAGTACTTC.

The table lists this clonotype with many counts. The chain employs TRBV7-6 and TRBJ2-3; 9 nucleotides line up with TRBD1. This CDR3 spans 15 amino acids. V lost 4 bases, J lost 6 bases, and 8 bases stayed unmatched. CDR1 is SGHVS, CDR2 FNYEAQ, per germline. CDR3 loop: CASSSPQGAYDTQYF. CDR3 nucleotide sequence: TGTGCCAGCAGCTCACCACAGGGGGCATACGATACGCAGTATTTT.

This clonotype has at least ten counts. The V and J genes are TRBV2 and TRBJ2-1; TRBD1 aligns across 7 bases. CDR3 length: 12 residues. The trim removed 4 bases at V and 7 bases at J, leaving 1 base unmatched. Germline V gene sequence: CDR1 SNHLY, CDR2 FYNNEI. Written as DNA, the CDR3 is TGTGCCAGCAGTGGCAGGGGGAATGAGCAGTTCTTC. Its protein product is CASSGRGNEQFF.

The genes are TRBV7-2 and TRBJ2-1; 7 bases line up with TRBD1. Germline-derived CDR1 and CDR2 are SGHTA and FQGNSA. CDR3 length: 15 amino acids. The trim removed 6 bases at V and 3 bases at J, leaving 8 bases unmatched. The CDR3 nucleotides read TGTGCCAGCAGTCGTGACAGGGCCTTCTACAATGAGCAGTTCTTC. Its translation: CASSRDRAFYNEQFF.